Presented here are 13 T cell receptor beta chains from one specimen sequenced in a study of blood T cells in healthy people across ages. For the second PCR, which ran for roughly 6 to 12 cycles, a sample-barcoded 5' primer and a J-beta primer mix were used. From the 5' RACE reads, TCRdb called clonotypes with MiXCR, one entry per CDR3 protein. Here the sample spans about 590,000 distinct CDR3 sequences, 25% to 30% being singletons. The sample consisted of blood. These receptors were collected from an elderly woman in good health.

This clonotype was observed many times. The rearrangement uses TRBV9 and TRBJ2-7, with 9 bases that match TRBD2. The junction had 1 base not matched to a gene; V was cut back by 0 bases and J by 0 bases. This CDR3 is 15 amino acids long. The germline V gene has CDR1 SGDLS and CDR2 YYNGEE. The CDR3 sequence is CASSVGLADSYEQYF. CDR3 sequence (DNA): TGTGCCAGCAGCGTAGGACTAGCGGACTCCTACGAGCAGTACTTC.

This clonotype was counted at least ten times. A much more abundant neighbour one base away suggests this may be a read error. CDR3 sequence: CASSFYTDTQYF. The CDR3 DNA follows: TGTGCCAGCAGCTTCTACACAGATACGCAGTATTTT. The chain employs TRBV5-4 and TRBJ2-3; D gene ambiguous. The germline V gene has CDR1 SGHNT and CDR2 YYREEE (reference sequence). The V end lost 2 bases, the J end lost 2 bases, and 3 bases lay between the germline ends. This CDR3 comprises 12 residues.

This clonotype was detected ten times or more. The J gene is TRBJ1-2, the V gene TRBV12-3 or TRBV12-4; the match to TRBD1 covers 7 bases. V trimming: 3 bases; J trimming: 6 bases; junction bases outside the gene matches: 4. CDR3 size: 13 residues. The chain's CDR3 is CASSFGQADGYTF. CDR3 coding DNA: TGTGCCAGCAGTTTCGGACAGGCCGATGGCTACACCTTC.

The sample holds many counts of this clonotype. The chain uses TRBV5-4 and TRBJ2-7; tentatively, D is TRBD2 (5 bases). V dropped 1 base and J dropped 2 bases, with 7 bases sitting between them. Germline V gives CDR1 SGHNT, CDR2 YYREEE (reference sequence). The CDR3 has 13 residues. Written as DNA, the CDR3 is TGTGCCAGCAGCTTGTACGGGGCCTACGAGCAGTACTTC. This encodes CASSLYGAYEQYF. Complete variable domain (other parts from reference TRBV5-4 and TRBJ2-7): ETGVTQSPTHLIKTRGQQVTLRCSSQSGHNTVSWYQQALGQGPQFIFQYYREEENGRGNFPPRFSGLQFPNYSSELNVNALELDDSALYLCASSLYGAYEQYFGPGTRLTVT.

This clonotype was detected ten times or more. This CDR3 reads CASSQDGTGQYF. CDR3 bases: TGCGCCAGCAGCCAAGATGGAACAGGGCAGTACTTC. This rearrangement joins TRBV4-1 to TRBJ2-5; D possibly corresponds to TRBD1 (6 bases). The ends were cut back, 0 bases at V and 11 bases at J, with 10 bases in the middle. This CDR3 contains 12 residues. Germline CDR1 reads MGHRA; CDR2 reads YSYEKL.

This clonotype showed up just once. This sequence joins TRBV5-1 and TRBJ2-1, with 11 bases fitting TRBD2. The germline V gene has CDR1 SGHRS and CDR2 YFSETQ. J gave up 6 bases and V 2 bases, and 10 bases lay outside the gene matches. CDR3 length: 17 residues. The CDR3, as DNA: TGCGCCAGCAGCTTTGGGATCGTAGCGGGAGGGATCAATGAGCAGTTCTTC. It yields the protein CASSFGIVAGGINEQFF.

This clonotype was detected only a few times. The rearrangement joins TRBV27 to TRBJ1-1; a weak D match, TRBD1 (6 bases). Germline V lookup: CDR1 MNHEY, CDR2 SMNVEV (reference sequence). The CDR3 covers 14 residues. Trimming pared 0 bases from V and 10 bases from J, leaving 15 bases between. The CDR3 coding sequence is TGTGCCAGCAGTTTATCGTTACAGGGTACCGGAGCTTTCTTT. Translating gives CASSLSLQGTGAFF.

The V and J genes are TRBV3-1 and TRBJ2-1; 10 bases are shared with TRBD2. With 5 bases clipped from V and 0 bases from J, the junction kept 4 bases outside the gene matches. The CDR3 runs to 16 residues. The germline V gene encodes CDR1 LGHDT and CDR2 YNNKEL (reference sequence). CDR3 sequence: CASSSLAGVSYNEQFF. For the CDR3, the DNA is TGTGCCAGCAGCTCTCTAGCGGGAGTCTCCTACAATGAGCAGTTCTTC.

Turning to this clonotype: The conserved closing phenylalanine or tryptophan is absent in this CDR3, likely reflecting a read error. The DNA is omitted, as the CDR3 cannot be located on it reliably, and the CDR3 follows TCRdb's listing. The chain is built from TRBV29-1 and TRBJ2-5; the table's D call of TRBD1 was not tested on the DNA. Germline CDR1 SQVTM, CDR2 ANQGSEA. From its first to its last residue, the CDR3 has 14 amino acids. The CDR3 region is CSVGSTDRGLTFGS.

The table lists this clonotype with many counts. The J gene is TRBJ1-5, the V gene TRBV7-2; D is perhaps TRBD1 (5 bases). This CDR3 is 15 amino acids long. In germline, CDR1 is SGHTA, CDR2 FQGNSA. V lost 2 bases and J 0 bases, leaving 8 bases between the germline ends. CDR3 sequence: CASSLSGYSNQPQHF. CDR3 coding DNA: TGTGCCAGCAGCTTATCAGGGTATAGCAATCAGCCCCAGCATTTT.

With respect to this clonotype: An end of the junction differs from the germline gene, which may be a read error. V usage is TRBV7-7 and J usage is TRBJ2-7; D is possibly TRBD2 (5 bases). The CDR3 length is 15 residues. Germline lookup yields CDR1 SSHAT and CDR2 FNYEAQ (reference sequence). The CDR3 loop is CASSLDTGSYNEQYF. CDR3 DNA sequence: TGTGCTAGCAGCTTAGATACGGGATCCTACAATGAGCAGTACTTC.

As regards this clonotype: One base away lies a much larger clone, so this may be a sequencing read error. The chain uses TRBV20-1 and TRBJ2-7; D unresolved. CDR3 length: 11 amino acids. V dropped 3 bases and J dropped 3 bases, with 6 bases sitting between them. Germline CDR1 DFQATT, CDR2 SNEGSKA (reference sequence). The DNA for the CDR3 is TGCAGTGCTAGCCCCCGCTACGAGCAGTACTTC. Translated, it gives CSASPRYEQYF.

Details on this clonotype: A junction boundary mismatches the germline segment, possibly from a read error. The chain joins TRBV15 to TRBJ1-2; the match to TRBD1 covers 8 bases. From germline, CDR1 is LNHNV and CDR2 YYDKDF (reference sequence). The CDR3 runs 15 residues. CDR3 sequence: CATSRVGAGGDGCTF. CDR3 nucleotide sequence: TGTGCCACCAGCAGAGTTGGGGCAGGGGGCGATGGCTGCACCTTC.